This TCR beta chain comes out of a study of regulatory T cells in long-lasting Graves disease. Overall study: Antithyroid drugs had been taken under 3 months by newly diagnosed Graves' patients. Study observations and caveats: Small sample size may have lowered accuracy.

This clonotype showed up many times. The antigen is unknown. Both iRepertoire HTBI primers and Arm-PCR of CDR3 regions were used to build the TCR beta libraries. MiXCR, applied by TCRdb to the multiplex PCR reads, yields one record per CDR3 protein. This table has about 620,000 distinct CDR3 sequences, 16% appearing once. The CDR3 has 13 residues. Germline V gene sequence: CDR1 DFQATT, CDR2 SNEGSKA (reference sequence). Losses at the gene ends were 4 bases for V and 7 bases for J; bases not matched to a gene: 5. Time point meaning: newly diagnosed GD, antithyroid drugs for less than 3 months. Construction of the TCR library relied on RNA isolated from PBMCs. Investigators report Graves' disease was diagnosed under American Thyroid Association guidelines. The EDTA tubes were filled with 8.5 to 9.5 milliliters of drawn peripheral blood. The sample also formed part of further work on T cells in Graves' hyperthyroidism and ophthalmopathy.

The sequencing here drew on peripheral blood mononuclear cells (PBMCs), taken at new diagnosis, from a patient treated with antithyroid drugs. This chain uses TRBV20-1 with TRBJ2-2, with 8 nucleotides matching TRBD1. The TCR originated in a woman between 25 and 40 years old with Graves disease. The CDR3: CSAIQGAIGELFF. The DNA of the CDR3 is TGCAGTGCTATCCAGGGGGCAATCGGGGAGCTGTTTTTT.